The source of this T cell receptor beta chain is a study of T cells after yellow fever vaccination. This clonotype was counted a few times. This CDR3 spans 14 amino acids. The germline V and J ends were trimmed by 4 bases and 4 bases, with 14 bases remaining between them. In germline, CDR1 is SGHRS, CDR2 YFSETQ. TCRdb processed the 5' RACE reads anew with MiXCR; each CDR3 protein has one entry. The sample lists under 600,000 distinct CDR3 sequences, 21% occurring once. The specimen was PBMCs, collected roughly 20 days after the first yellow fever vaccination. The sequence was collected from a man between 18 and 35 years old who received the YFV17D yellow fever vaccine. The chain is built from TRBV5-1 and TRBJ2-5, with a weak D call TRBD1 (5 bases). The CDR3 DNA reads TGCGCCAGCAGCCCAATGGGGCAGGGAGAGACCCAGTACTTC. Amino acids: CASSPMGQGETQYF.